Listed below are T cell receptor beta chains from one sample, sequenced in a study of T cells in Graves' hyperthyroidism and ophthalmopathy. One entry per CDR3 protein, called by TCRdb with MiXCR from the multiplex PCR reads. The sample lists nearly 750,000 distinct CDR3 sequences, 35% occurring once. The material sequenced was blood. These receptors were collected from a middle-aged woman with Graves' hyperthyroidism. Both conserved end residues are part of each CDR3. The order of the fields is J gene, V gene, clone size, D gene, CDR3 DNA, CDR3 protein. A D gene is named only where the DNA matches it firmly. Some rows have no size entry. The others give once, few or many, or a class for an expanded clone.

j_gene: TRBJ2-7
v_gene: TRBV10-2
abundance: .
d_gene: TRBD1
CDR3nt: TGTGCCAGCTCACCAATCGTCCGGACAGGGGTGTCCTACGAGCAGTACTTC
CDR3aa: CASSPIVRTGVSYEQYF

j_gene: TRBJ1-3
v_gene: TRBV15
abundance: many
d_gene: .
CDR3nt: TGTGCCACCAGCAGAGCGGGCTCTGGAAACACCATATATTTT
CDR3aa: CATSRAGSGNTIYF

j_gene: TRBJ2-5
v_gene: TRBV5-1
abundance: few
d_gene: .
CDR3nt: TGCGCCAGCAGCCTCAGCGGACAGAGAGAGACCCAGTACTTC
CDR3aa: CASSLSGQRETQYF

j_gene: TRBJ1-2
v_gene: TRBV4-2
abundance: .
d_gene: TRBD1
CDR3nt: TGTGCCAGCAGCCAAGAACAGGGGGGGATGGATAACTATGGCTACACCTTC
CDR3aa: CASSQEQGGMDNYGYTF

j_gene: TRBJ1-6
v_gene: TRBV20-1
abundance: .
d_gene: .
CDR3nt: TGCAGTGCTAGATGGCCAGGAGGATCACCCCTCCACTTT
CDR3aa: CSARWPGGSPLHF

j_gene: TRBJ2-7
v_gene: TRBV14
abundance: .
d_gene: .
CDR3nt: TGTGCCAGCAGCCAAGGTCAGAACAGAAACGCGACAGGACGGTCCTACGAGCAGTACTTC
CDR3aa: CASSQGQNRNATGRSYEQYF

j_gene: TRBJ2-5
v_gene: TRBV12-3/TRBV12-4
abundance: .
d_gene: TRBD2
CDR3nt: TGTGCCAGCGCCAGCGGGGGTTGGGGAGAGACCCAGTACTTC
CDR3aa: CASASGGWGETQYF

j_gene: TRBJ2-5
v_gene: TRBV28
abundance: .
d_gene: .
CDR3nt: TGTGCCAGCACTCTGGCTTCGGAAGAGACCCAGTACTTC
CDR3aa: CASTLASEETQYF

j_gene: TRBJ1-1
v_gene: TRBV6-1
abundance: .
d_gene: .
CDR3nt: TGTGCCATTAGAGGGAGACAGACGAACACTGAAGCTTTCTTT
CDR3aa: CAIRGRQTNTEAFF

j_gene: TRBJ2-5
v_gene: TRBV2
abundance: few
d_gene: .
CDR3nt: TGTGCCAGCATGGGGAGGGGGCGGCCAGAGACCCAGTACTTC
CDR3aa: CASMGRGRPETQYF

j_gene: TRBJ2-7
v_gene: TRBV7-2
abundance: many
d_gene: .
CDR3nt: TGTGCCAGCAGCCCCCAGCACTCGACCTACGAGCAGTACTTC
CDR3aa: CASSPQHSTYEQYF

j_gene: TRBJ2-7
v_gene: TRBV6-5
abundance: many
d_gene: TRBD1
CDR3nt: TGTGCCAGCAGTCTAAAACAGGGGGTTCTTGGCGAGCAGTACTTC
CDR3aa: CASSLKQGVLGEQYF

j_gene: TRBJ2-7
v_gene: TRBV7-7
abundance: many
d_gene: TRBD1
CDR3nt: TGTGCTAGCAGCTTAGGACAGGGTGACGTCTACGAGCAGTACTTC
CDR3aa: CASSLGQGDVYEQYF

j_gene: TRBJ1-1
v_gene: TRBV29-1
abundance: .
d_gene: .
CDR3nt: .
CDR3aa: CSVVGVGNTETFF

j_gene: TRBJ2-2
v_gene: TRBV6-5
abundance: .
d_gene: TRBD2
CDR3nt: TGTGCCAGCAGTTATACCTCGACGGGGGGCACCGGGGAGCTGTTTTTT
CDR3aa: CASSYTSTGGTGELFF

j_gene: TRBJ2-7
v_gene: TRBV11-2
abundance: many
d_gene: .
CDR3nt: TGTGCCAGCAGCTTAGATGCGTGGTACTACGAGCAGTACTTC
CDR3aa: CASSLDAWYYEQYF

j_gene: TRBJ2-7
v_gene: TRBV6-2/TRBV6-3
abundance: few
d_gene: TRBD2
CDR3nt: TGTGCCAGCCGTCCGTGGTCTCGAGCGGGAGGGTACGAGCAGTACTTC
CDR3aa: CASRPWSRAGGYEQYF

j_gene: TRBJ1-1
v_gene: TRBV11-2
abundance: few
d_gene: .
CDR3nt: TGTGCCAGCAGCTTAGGGGCAGGATACATGAACACTGAAGCTTTCTTT
CDR3aa: CASSLGAGYMNTEAFF

j_gene: TRBJ1-1
v_gene: TRBV7-9
abundance: many
d_gene: TRBD1
CDR3nt: TGTGCCAGCAGCCCAACCGGGACAGGGCCGTTT
CDR3aa: CASSPTGTGPF

j_gene: TRBJ1-5
v_gene: TRBV7-2
abundance: few
d_gene: TRBD1
CDR3nt: TGTGCCAGCAGCTTAGGGCAGGGGGGATATAGCAATCAGCCCCAGCATTTT
CDR3aa: CASSLGQGGYSNQPQHF